The present TCR beta chain was sequenced within a study of T cell changes during pregnancy in multiple sclerosis. Profiling relied on immunoSEQ multiplex PCR, and the TCRdb table lists in-frame clones only, not all of them. The sample holds 35,000 or so clones, roughly nine tenths seen once. V lost 5 bases, J lost 6 bases, and 21 bases lay in between. Germline V gene lookup returns CDR1 SGHVS and CDR2 FQNEAQ. The CDR3 runs to 16 residues. The source material was CD4+ T cells from peripheral blood mononuclear cells, sampled in the third trimester of pregnancy. The chain employs TRBV7-8 and TRBJ2-3, with a tentative D call TRBD2 (5 bases). This TCR came from a female donor in good health, enrolled as a control in a pregnancy study. The chain's CDR3 is CASSPGRSAGYDTQYF. The CDR3 DNA sequence: TGTGCCAGCAGCCCCGGCCGTAGCGCGGGTTACGATACGCAGTATTTT.